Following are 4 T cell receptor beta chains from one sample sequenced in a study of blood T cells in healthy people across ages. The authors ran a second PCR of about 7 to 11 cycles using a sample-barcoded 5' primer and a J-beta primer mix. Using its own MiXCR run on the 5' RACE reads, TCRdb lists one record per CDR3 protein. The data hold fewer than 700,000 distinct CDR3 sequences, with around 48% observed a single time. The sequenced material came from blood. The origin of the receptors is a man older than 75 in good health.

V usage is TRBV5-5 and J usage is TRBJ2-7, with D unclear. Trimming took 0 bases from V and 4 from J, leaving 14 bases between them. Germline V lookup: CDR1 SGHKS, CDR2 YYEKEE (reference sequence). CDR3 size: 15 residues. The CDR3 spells CASSLVGQVGYEQYF. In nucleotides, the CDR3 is TGTGCCAGCAGCTTGGTTGGCCAGGTGGGGTACGAGCAGTACTTC.

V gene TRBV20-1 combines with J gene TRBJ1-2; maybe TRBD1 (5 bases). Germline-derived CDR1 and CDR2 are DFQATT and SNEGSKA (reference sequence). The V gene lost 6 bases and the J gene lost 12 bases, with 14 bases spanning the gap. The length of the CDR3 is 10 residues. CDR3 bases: TGCAGTGCAAAAACAGGTTCACACACCTTC. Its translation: CSAKTGSHTF.

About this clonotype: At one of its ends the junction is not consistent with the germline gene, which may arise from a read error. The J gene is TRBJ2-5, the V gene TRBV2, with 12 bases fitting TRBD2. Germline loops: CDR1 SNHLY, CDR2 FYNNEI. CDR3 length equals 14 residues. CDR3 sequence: CARSGLAGRQTQYF. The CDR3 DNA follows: TGTGCCCGCAGTGGACTAGCGGGGCGGCAGACCCAGTACTTC.

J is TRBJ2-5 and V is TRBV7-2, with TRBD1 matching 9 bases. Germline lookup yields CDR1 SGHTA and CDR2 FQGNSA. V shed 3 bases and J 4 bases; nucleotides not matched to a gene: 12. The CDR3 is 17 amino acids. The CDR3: CASSFSRLTGGRETQYF. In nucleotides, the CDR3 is TGTGCCAGCAGCTTCTCCCGGTTAACAGGGGGCAGAGAGACCCAGTACTTC.